This TCR beta chain stems from a study of naive and memory T cell subsets. As for this clonotype: Antigen specificity is unknown.

An oligonucleotide containing a UMI was ligated to the 3' end of TCR cDNA. RNA was extracted from more than 2 ml of whole blood of healthy adults. Cells were not sorted; total RNA input targeted roughly 1 to 1000 ng. Four PCR rounds used nested alpha and beta constant region primers plus the SP2 primer. TCRdb re-called the 5' RACE reads through MiXCR, storing one row per CDR3 protein. The sample holds about 32,000 distinct CDR3 sequences; 15% to 20% are singletons and the top ten take roughly 2.6%. Study results and caveats: This RNA-based method may be sensitive to activation-related transcript changes.

Losses at the gene ends were 3 bases for V and 1 base for J; bases not matched to a gene: 11. The V gene's germline CDR1 is LNHNV and CDR2 YYDKDF (reference sequence). The CDR3 spans 18 residues. This clonotype originated in a female donor in good health. The rearrangement joins TRBV15 to TRBJ2-1; 8 bases fit TRBD2. Here the CDR3 DNA reads TGTGCCACCAGCAGCCGCGGGCGGGGGGCCCCATCCTACAATGAGCAGTTCTTC. Amino acid sequence: CATSSRGRGAPSYNEQFF.